The 20 T cell receptor beta chains listed next were all sequenced from one sample in a study of breast tumors, draining lymph nodes, adjacent tissues. TCRdb fed the multiplex PCR reads into MiXCR, producing one record per CDR3 protein. The sample includes some 130,000 distinct CDR3 sequences, around 20% seen only once; the top ten take 2.2%. The lymph nodes were axillary draining lymph nodes from breast cancer patients. Sequencing used axillary lymph node tissue. The receptors were gathered from a female donor with breast cancer. Some clones in this sample may be carry-over from other donors' samples.

This clonotype was counted ten times or more. The gene calls are TRBV25-1 and TRBJ2-7; D gene unclear. The V gene's germline CDR1 is MGHDK and CDR2 SYGVNS. V dropped 3 bases and J dropped 0 bases, with 12 bases sitting between them. The CDR3 loop spans 15 amino acids. The DNA for the CDR3 is TGTGCCAGCAGTGACCTGCGGTCGGCCTCCTACGAGCAGTACTTC. It yields the protein CASSDLRSASYEQYF.

This clonotype was detected only once. V gene TRBV5-1 combines with J gene TRBJ1-1; D not resolved. Trimming removed 0 bases at V and 7 bases at J, with 7 bases between. Germline V gives CDR1 SGHRS, CDR2 YFSETQ. This CDR3 contains 12 residues. The DNA of the CDR3 is TGCGCCAGCAGCTTGGTAGGTAATGAAGCTTTCTTT. It translates to CASSLVGNEAFF.

This sequence joins TRBV20-1 and TRBJ2-7; 7 bases line up with TRBD2. V dropped 0 bases and J dropped 7; count of bases not matched to a gene: 12. The CDR3 is 15 residues long. CDR1 and CDR2 (germline): DFQATT, SNEGSKA (reference sequence). CDR3 protein: CSARDSGDYLREQYF. The CDR3 nucleotides are TGCAGTGCTAGAGATTCGGGGGACTATCTGCGGGAGCAGTACTTC.

This clonotype was seen repeatedly, ten times or more. The J gene is TRBJ2-1, the V gene TRBV5-1; perhaps TRBD2 as D (6 bases). V was pared by 4 bases and J by 1 base, with 12 bases between. Germline values: CDR1 SGHRS, CDR2 YFSETQ. The CDR3 covers 15 residues. DNA for the CDR3: TGCGCCAGCAGCCCGACGGGGGAGTCCTACAATGAGCAGTTCTTC. Protein product: CASSPTGESYNEQFF. Full variable domain (missing parts from reference TRBV5-1 and TRBJ2-1): KAGVTQTPRYLIKTRGQQVTLSCSPISGHRSVSWYQQTPGQGLQFLFEYFSETQRNKGNFPGRFSGRQFSNSRSEMNVSTLELGDSALYLCASSPTGESYNEQFFGPGTRLTVL.

The chain couples TRBV5-1 to TRBJ1-1; a weak D match, TRBD1 (5 bases). The V end lost 4 bases, the J end lost 5 bases, and 15 bases lay between the germline ends. This CDR3 contains 14 residues. From germline, CDR1 is SGHRS and CDR2 YFSETQ. Written as DNA, the CDR3 is TGCGCCAGCAGCAGGGAGGGGTTCGGTACTGAAGCTTTCTTT. Its protein is CASSREGFGTEAFF.

This clonotype was detected many times. The chain recombines TRBV14 with TRBJ1-2, with D possibly TRBD1 on 6 matching bases. Trimming left V 0 bases short and J 9 bases short, with 14 bases between. The CDR3 extends over 14 amino acids. Germline-derived CDR1 and CDR2 are SGHDN and FVKESK. This chain's CDR3 is CASSQDGTGIRYTF. The CDR3, as DNA: TGTGCCAGCAGCCAAGACGGTACAGGGATACGCTACACCTTC.

This clonotype was found many times. The gene calls are TRBV10-3 and TRBJ2-5; 8 nucleotides align to TRBD2. CDR1 is ENHRY and CDR2 is SYGVKD in the germline V gene. The CDR3 totals 15 residues. V was clipped by 6 bases and J by 1 base; unmatched bases: 7. The CDR3 is CAISMAGGPQETQYF. The CDR3 DNA sequence: TGTGCCATCAGCATGGCGGGAGGCCCCCAAGAGACCCAGTACTTC.

Turning to this clonotype: As the CDR3 is not closed by the conserved phenylalanine or tryptophan, this likely results from a read error. CDR3 in DNA: TGTGCCTGGACAGGGGGATCAACCGTCCAAGAGACCCAGTACTGC. It yields the protein CAWTGGSTVQETQYC. V and J are TRBV30 and TRBJ2-5; TRBD1 agrees at 7 bases. V was pared by 4 bases and J by 1 base, with 9 bases of the junction left unmatched. The CDR3 is made up of 15 amino acids. The germline V gene encodes CDR1 GTSNPN and CDR2 SVGIG (reference sequence).

This clonotype was observed at least ten times. The chain has TRBV2 and TRBJ1-5; D unclear. CDR3 length: 15 amino acids. Germline assignment: CDR1 SNHLY and CDR2 FYNNEI. The V gene lost 2 bases and the J gene lost 0 bases, with 8 bases spanning the gap. The CDR3 loop is CASSEHSLSNQPQHF. CDR3 DNA: TGTGCCAGCAGTGAACATAGCCTTAGCAATCAGCCCCAGCATTTT.

This clonotype was counted many times. This chain links TRBV4-1 with TRBJ2-5, with D perhaps matching TRBD1 (5 bases). Germline CDR1 and CDR2: MGHRA and YSYEKL. V was clipped by 5 bases and J by 2 bases, with 18 bases between them. The CDR3 runs 16 residues. This CDR3 reads CASSWGNRGLQETQYF. The CDR3, as DNA: TGCGCCAGCAGCTGGGGAAATAGGGGCCTTCAAGAGACCCAGTACTTC.

This clonotype was recorded at least ten times. This chain connects TRBV6-5 to TRBJ1-2; D call uncertain. V was pared by 6 bases and J by 3 bases, with 11 bases between. The germline V gene encodes CDR1 MNHEY and CDR2 SVGAGI. CDR3 length: 13 residues. The chain's CDR3 is CASSPTGDYGYTF. CDR3 bases: TGTGCCAGCAGCCCGACGGGAGACTATGGCTACACCTTC.

The sample holds many counts of this clonotype. The gene calls are TRBV7-2 and TRBJ2-1; 9 nucleotides align to TRBD2. Looked up from germline, CDR1 is SGHTA and CDR2 is FQGNSA. This CDR3 region has 15 residues. The V segment lost 3 bases and the J segment 5 bases; nucleotides outside the gene matches: 5. In DNA, the CDR3 is TGTGCCAGCAGCTTCCCGGGGACTAGCCACAATGAGCAGTTCTTC. Amino acids: CASSFPGTSHNEQFF.

This clonotype has at least ten counts. The chain combines TRBV10-2 with TRBJ2-3; 14 bases are shared with TRBD2. Per the germline V gene, CDR1 is WSHSY and CDR2 is SAAADI. Trimming removed 6 bases from V and 3 bases from J; junction bases left unmatched: 8. The CDR3 covers 17 residues. In DNA form, the CDR3 reads TGCGCCAGCAGGGGACTAGCGGGAGTCGATGGGACAGATACGCAGTATTTT. Translating it yields CASRGLAGVDGTDTQYF.

The table lists this clonotype with a few counts. Since a much larger clone is just one base distant, this may be a read error. The chain recombines TRBV18 with TRBJ2-3, with D unresolved. This CDR3 region has 14 residues. Germline V gives CDR1 KGHSH, CDR2 LQKENI. V was trimmed by 2 bases and J by 2 bases, leaving 8 bases between them. The CDR3 DNA reads TGTGCCAGCTCACCAACCGATTTCACAGATACGCAGTATTTT. Encoded protein: CASSPTDFTDTQYF.

This clonotype was counted between two and nine times. The genes are TRBV5-1 and TRBJ2-1; D call uncertain. This CDR3 has 15 residues. The germline V and J ends were trimmed by 5 bases and 5 bases, with 17 bases remaining between them. Germline loops: CDR1 SGHRS, CDR2 YFSETQ. In nucleotides, the CDR3 is TGCGCCAGCAGGGTCGGTAGGGTGTTAAACAATGAGCAGTTCTTC. Residues: CASRVGRVLNNEQFF. The full variable domain, its missing parts supplied by reference TRBV5-1 and TRBJ2-1, is KAGVTQTPRYLIKTRGQQVTLSCSPISGHRSVSWYQQTPGQGLQFLFEYFSETQRNKGNFPGRFSGRQFSNSRSEMNVSTLELGDSALYLCASRVGRVLNNEQFFGPGTRLTVL.

The rearrangement joins TRBV6-6 to TRBJ2-1; 10 bases line up with TRBD2. The CDR3 runs 17 residues. In germline, CDR1 is MNHNY, CDR2 SVGAGI (reference sequence). With 7 bases clipped from V and 4 bases from J, the junction kept 13 bases outside the gene matches. This chain's CDR3 is CASTPRPLAGVYNEQFF. CDR3 DNA sequence: TGTGCCAGCACCCCAAGACCCCTAGCGGGAGTTTACAATGAGCAGTTCTTC.

The CDR3 nucleotides are TGTGCCAGCAGCTTCTCGGGACTAGTGAACACTGAAGCTTTCTTT. It specifies CASSFSGLVNTEAFF. The chain uses TRBV5-5 and TRBJ1-1; maybe TRBD1 (5 bases). The V and J ends lost 2 bases and 0 bases respectively, with 11 bases between them. The germline CDR1 and CDR2 sequences are SGHKS and YYEKEE (reference sequence). The CDR3 is 15 amino acids.

This clonotype was seen ten or more times. V usage is TRBV19 and J usage is TRBJ2-7; weak D call: TRBD2 (5 bases). Germline loops: CDR1 LNHDA, CDR2 SQIVND (reference sequence). The V end lost 5 bases, the J end lost 3 bases, and 23 bases lay between the germline ends. The CDR3 length is 17 residues. Here the CDR3 reads CASSPGVPNLESYEQYF. The CDR3 DNA sequence: TGTGCCAGTAGTCCCGGGGTCCCTAACCTCGAGAGCTACGAGCAGTACTTC.

Turning to this clonotype: A single base separates this from a much larger clone, so it may be a read error. The chain uses TRBV11-2 and TRBJ2-7; 8 positions agree with TRBD2. CDR1 is SGHAT, CDR2 FQNNGV, per germline. This CDR3 spans 13 amino acids. Here the CDR3 reads CASSRGLGYGQYF. CDR3 DNA: TGTGCCAGCAGCCGGGGACTAGGGTACGGGCAGTACTTC.

This clonotype came up many times. The V gene is TRBV7-6, the J gene TRBJ1-6; perhaps TRBD1 as D (5 bases). From germline, CDR1 is SGHVS and CDR2 FNYEAQ. V was clipped by 5 bases and J by 10 bases, with 9 bases between them. This CDR3 spans 12 amino acids. The CDR3 coding sequence is TGTGCCAGCAGCGGGGGTGGGTCACCCCTCCACTTT. It encodes CASSGGGSPLHF.